This TCR beta chain was retrieved from a study of blood T cells in healthy people across ages. Whole-study context: With template switching, about one barcoded beta molecule was captured per two T cells. The study's findings and limits: Older individuals had lower TCR beta diversity per million T cells (the decline was roughly linear).

Per-sample PBMC isolation yielded at least 6.5 million cells. Details on this clonotype: Its antigen is still unknown.

Then a second PCR, running about 6 to 12 cycles, was carried out with a sample-barcoded 5' primer and a J-beta primer mix. One entry per CDR3 protein, called by TCRdb with MiXCR from the 5' RACE reads. The sample has roughly 1,500,000 distinct CDR3 sequences, 30% to 35% seen once. Trimming took off 4 bases at V and 8 bases at J, with 17 bases between the two ends. Germline assignment: CDR1 SGHTA and CDR2 FQGNSA. The CDR3 extends over 14 amino acids. Sequencing used blood. The rearrangement joins TRBV7-2 to TRBJ1-2; D ambiguous. The TCR was taken from a woman in her thirties in good health. As DNA, the CDR3 is TGTGCCAGCAGCTCCGGACTCTTACTGGGGGGCTACACCTTC. Translation: CASSSGLLLGGYTF.